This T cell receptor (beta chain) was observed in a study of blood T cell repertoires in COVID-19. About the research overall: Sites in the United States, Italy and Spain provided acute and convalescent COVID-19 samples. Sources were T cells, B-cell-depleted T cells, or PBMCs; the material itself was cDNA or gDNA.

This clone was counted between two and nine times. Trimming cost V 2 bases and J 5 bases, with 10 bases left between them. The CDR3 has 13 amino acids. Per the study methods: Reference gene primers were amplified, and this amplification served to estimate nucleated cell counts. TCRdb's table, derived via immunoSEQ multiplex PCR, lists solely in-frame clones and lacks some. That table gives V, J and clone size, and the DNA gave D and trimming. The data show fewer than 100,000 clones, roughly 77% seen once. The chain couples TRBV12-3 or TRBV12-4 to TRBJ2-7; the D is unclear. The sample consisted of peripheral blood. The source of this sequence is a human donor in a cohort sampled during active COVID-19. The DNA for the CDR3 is TGTGCCAGCAGTTTATACTTATTTAACGAGCAGTACTTC. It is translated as CASSLYLFNEQYF.